Listed here are 19 T cell receptor beta chains from one sample, sequenced in a study of neurological immune-mediated disorders. One entry per CDR3 protein, called by TCRdb with MiXCR from the 5' RACE reads. Among tens of thousands of distinct CDR3 sequences listed, 11% to 15% were seen once. Material for sequencing was PBMCs. The origin of the receptors is a woman aged 45 to 65 in good health.

This clonotype occurred many times. The rearrangement uses TRBV10-3 and TRBJ2-3; 8 bases agree with TRBD1. Germline V gene lookup returns CDR1 ENHRY and CDR2 SYGVKD. This CDR3 has 15 residues. J lost 3 bases, V lost 8 bases, and 10 bases had no gene match. CDR3 bases: TGTGCCATCGCCTTCCAGGGGGCCCTGACAGATACGCAGTATTTT. The encoded protein is CAIAFQGALTDTQYF.

This clonotype was counted ten times or more. The rearrangement links TRBV5-1 to TRBJ1-2, with D unclear. Germline V gives CDR1 SGHRS, CDR2 YFSETQ. The V gene lost 4 bases and the J gene lost 6 bases, with 16 bases spanning the gap. The CDR3 totals 14 residues. The CDR3 sequence: CASSQTSADNGYTF. CDR3 nucleotides: TGCGCCAGCAGCCAAACATCGGCGGATAATGGCTACACCTTC. Full variable domain (outside the CDR3, taken from reference TRBV5-1 and TRBJ1-2): KAGVTQTPRYLIKTRGQQVTLSCSPISGHRSVSWYQQTPGQGLQFLFEYFSETQRNKGNFPGRFSGRQFSNSRSEMNVSTLELGDSALYLCASSQTSADNGYTFGSGTRLTVV.

On this clonotype: A read error may be the cause here, since a much bigger clone is one base away. The chain is built from TRBV5-1 and TRBJ2-4; the D gene is possibly TRBD1 (5 bases). V was shortened by 0 bases and J by 9 bases, with 19 bases between the two germline ends. CDR1 and CDR2 from the germline V gene are SGHRS and YFSETQ. This CDR3 spans 16 amino acids. The CDR3 DNA follows: TGCGCCAGCAGCTTGGACGTGGACACAGCGCCTTCCATTCAGTACTTC. It yields the protein CASSLDVDTAPSIQYF.

This clonotype was detected only a few times. The chain joins TRBV5-1 to TRBJ2-2, with D perhaps matching TRBD1 (5 bases). Trimming pared 4 bases from V and 4 bases from J, leaving 17 bases between. Germline V CDR1 and CDR2: SGHRS, YFSETQ. CDR3 size: 16 residues. The CDR3 reads CASSPGSDIPTGELFF. The CDR3 DNA sequence: TGCGCCAGCAGCCCCGGATCGGACATCCCCACCGGGGAGCTGTTTTTT. The full variable domain, with the rest looked up from reference TRBV5-1 and TRBJ2-2, is KAGVTQTPRYLIKTRGQQVTLSCSPISGHRSVSWYQQTPGQGLQFLFEYFSETQRNKGNFPGRFSGRQFSNSRSEMNVSTLELGDSALYLCASSPGSDIPTGELFFGEGSRLTVL.

This clonotype showed up many times. V gene TRBV7-9 combines with J gene TRBJ1-2; D unclear. Germline CDR1 SEHNR, CDR2 FQNEAQ (reference sequence). The CDR3 length is 12 residues. V lost 3 bases and J 6 bases, leaving 8 bases between the germline ends. This CDR3 is CASSFSGDGYTF. The CDR3 nucleotides read TGTGCCAGCAGCTTCTCCGGAGATGGCTACACCTTC.

This clonotype appeared many times. The chain combines TRBV20-1 with TRBJ1-6; 12 nucleotides line up with TRBD1. This CDR3 contains 17 residues. The V gene's germline CDR1 is DFQATT and CDR2 SNEGSKA (reference sequence). The CDR3 sequence is CSAEGQGAEVYNSPLHF. The CDR3 DNA reads as TGCAGCGCCGAGGGACAGGGGGCCGAAGTATATAATTCACCCCTCCACTTT.

The chain is built from TRBV5-1 and TRBJ2-7; 7 bases are shared with TRBD1. Germline V gene lookup returns CDR1 SGHRS and CDR2 YFSETQ. With V trimmed by 4 bases and J by 4 bases, 8 bases remained unmatched. The CDR3 extends over 14 amino acids. CDR3 in amino acids: CASSPQGDKYEQYF. The CDR3, as DNA: TGCGCCAGCAGCCCCCAGGGGGACAAATACGAGCAGTACTTC.

At least ten counts were recorded for this clonotype. V and J are TRBV28 and TRBJ2-7; 10 bases are a match to TRBD1. The CDR3 sequence is 13 residues long. Germline values: CDR1 MDHEN, CDR2 SYDVKM. J gave up 7 bases and V 6 bases, and 6 bases lay outside the gene matches. This chain's CDR3 is CASRSGQGIEQYF. In DNA, the CDR3 is TGTGCCAGCAGGTCGGGACAGGGGATTGAGCAGTACTTC. The full variable domain, with the rest looked up from reference TRBV28 and TRBJ2-7, is DVKVTQSSRYLVKRTGEKVFLECVQDMDHENMFWYRQDPGLGLRLIYFSYDVKMKEKGDIPEGYSVSREKKERFSLILESASTNQTSMYLCASRSGQGIEQYFGPGTRLTVT.

Ten or more counts support this clonotype. V is TRBV5-1 and J is TRBJ2-3, with no clear D. Trimming cost V 1 base and J 5 bases, with 5 bases left between them. The CDR3 is 12 amino acids. In germline, CDR1 is SGHRS, CDR2 YFSETQ. DNA for the CDR3: TGCGCCAGCAGCTTGCAAGGAGATACGCAGTATTTT. Its translation: CASSLQGDTQYF. The full variable domain, completed using reference TRBV5-1 and TRBJ2-3, is KAGVTQTPRYLIKTRGQQVTLSCSPISGHRSVSWYQQTPGQGLQFLFEYFSETQRNKGNFPGRFSGRQFSNSRSEMNVSTLELGDSALYLCASSLQGDTQYFGPGTRLTVL.

In this sample, this clonotype turned up many times. The chain employs TRBV7-2 and TRBJ2-1, with D possibly being TRBD2 (6 bases). Germline V gives CDR1 SGHTA, CDR2 FQGNSA. With 1 base removed from V and 10 bases from J, the gap between germline ends came to 11 bases. The CDR3 is 13 amino acids. The CDR3 coding sequence is TGTGCCAGCAGCTTAGTAACGGGGGACGAGCAGTTCTTC. Translation gives CASSLVTGDEQFF. Together with reference TRBV7-2 and TRBJ2-1, the CDR3 gives the full variable domain: GAGVSQSPSNKVTEKGKDVELRCDPISGHTALYWYRQSLGQGLEFLIYFQGNSAPDKSGLPSDRFSAERTGGSVSTLTIQRTQQEDSAVYLCASSLVTGDEQFFGPGTRLTVL.

At least ten counts were recorded for this clonotype. CDR3 sequence (DNA): TGCAGTTCCCTGGGCCCGGGAAACACCATATATTTT. Protein sequence: CSSLGPGNTIYF. The rearrangement links TRBV20-1 to TRBJ1-3; unclear D gene. Germline assignment: CDR1 DFQATT and CDR2 SNEGSKA (reference sequence). V gave up 8 bases and J gave up 4 bases, with 12 bases separating them. This CDR3 has 12 residues.

The sample holds many counts of this clonotype. The chain couples TRBV7-9 to TRBJ2-7; perhaps TRBD1 as D (5 bases). V lost 2 bases, J lost 0 bases, and 8 bases lay in between. CDR1 SEHNR and CDR2 FQNEAQ come from the germline V gene (reference sequence). This CDR3 comprises 14 residues. As DNA, the CDR3 is TGTGCCAGCAGCTTAATTGGACACTCCTACGAGCAGTACTTC. Translation gives CASSLIGHSYEQYF.

There are many counts of this clonotype. The chain joins TRBV20-1 to TRBJ1-5; maybe TRBD1 (5 bases). The CDR3 loop spans 15 amino acids. Germline CDR1 is DFQATT and CDR2 is SNEGSKA (reference sequence). Trimming cost V 6 bases and J 0 bases, with 15 bases left between them. CDR3: CSAIAGGNSNQPQHF. CDR3 nucleotide sequence: TGCAGTGCAATCGCGGGGGGAAATAGCAATCAGCCCCAGCATTTT.

The rearrangement uses TRBV7-8 and TRBJ2-3; 10 nucleotides agree with TRBD2. The CDR3 is made up of 15 amino acids. Trimming removed 5 bases from V and 0 bases from J; junction bases left unmatched: 2. The V gene's germline CDR1 is SGHVS and CDR2 FQNEAQ. The CDR3 region is CASSPTSGSTDTQYF. The CDR3 bases are TGTGCCAGCAGCCCGACTAGCGGGAGCACAGATACGCAGTATTTT.

This clonotype was recorded many times. The chain has TRBV5-1 and TRBJ1-1; D is unclear. The CDR3 covers 13 residues. Trimming pared 3 bases from V and 1 base from J, leaving 7 bases between. Germline V CDR1 and CDR2: SGHRS, YFSETQ. DNA of the CDR3: TGCGCCAGCAGCTCAGACAAGAACACTGAAGCTTTCTTT. Protein: CASSSDKNTEAFF. The variable domain in full, completed from reference TRBV5-1 and TRBJ1-1, reads KAGVTQTPRYLIKTRGQQVTLSCSPISGHRSVSWYQQTPGQGLQFLFEYFSETQRNKGNFPGRFSGRQFSNSRSEMNVSTLELGDSALYLCASSSDKNTEAFFGQGTRLTVV.

This clonotype was seen at least ten times. This chain connects TRBV7-2 to TRBJ2-1; D tentatively reads TRBD1 or TRBD2 (5 bases each). The CDR3 covers 16 residues. V dropped 5 bases and J dropped 5 bases, with 19 bases sitting between them. The germline V gene has CDR1 SGHTA and CDR2 FQGNSA. Here the CDR3 reads CASSTGTSNPHNEQFF. The CDR3 nucleotides are TGTGCCAGCAGCACCGGGACGTCAAATCCGCACAATGAGCAGTTCTTC.

This clonotype was recorded at least ten times. The V and J genes are TRBV11-1 and TRBJ1-1, with 9 bases that match TRBD1. The CDR3 is made up of 13 amino acids. The ends lost 5 bases at V and 4 bases at J; junction bases unmatched: 2. Germline loops: CDR1 SGHAT, CDR2 FQDESV (reference sequence). The CDR3, as DNA: TGTGCCAGCAGCCAGGACAGGGGCACTGAAGCTTTCTTT. Translating gives CASSQDRGTEAFF.

In this sample, this clonotype turned up many times. The CDR3: CASSSQGAGNQPQHF. In DNA form, the CDR3 reads TGCGCCAGCAGCTCACAGGGGGCGGGCAATCAGCCCCAGCATTTT. This chain links TRBV5-1 with TRBJ1-5; 9 nucleotides agree with TRBD1. The CDR3 has 15 residues. Germline-derived CDR1 and CDR2 are SGHRS and YFSETQ. J lost 2 bases, V lost 3 bases, and 3 bases had no gene match.

This clonotype was counted ten times or more. Here the CDR3 reads CASSEGLAGAYEQYF. DNA for the CDR3: TGCGCCAGCAGCGAGGGACTAGCGGGAGCCTACGAGCAGTACTTC. The chain combines TRBV5-1 with TRBJ2-7; 14 nucleotides line up with TRBD2. CDR1 is SGHRS, CDR2 YFSETQ, per germline. J lost 2 bases, V lost 4 bases, and 2 bases had no gene match. This CDR3 comprises 15 residues.